Below are 20 T cell receptor beta chains sequenced from a single sample in a study of shared clonotypes between healthy human individuals. The data were produced by immunoSEQ multiplex PCR, yet TCRdb's version contains in-frame clones alone and is incomplete. Here the sample spans 1.5 million to 2.5 million clones, roughly 94% being singletons. Naive CD8 cells were CD45RO-negative, positively selected for CCR7, excluding terminally differentiated effector memory CD45RA+ cells. Specimen: naive CD8+ T cells sorted from blood. Every receptor here comes from a man between 18 and 29 years old in good health.

The chain couples TRBV5-1 to TRBJ1-1; no clear D. Trimming stripped 0 bases from V and 6 bases from J, with 9 bases between. The germline V gene has CDR1 SGHRS and CDR2 YFSETQ. This CDR3 has 13 residues. As DNA, the CDR3 is TGCGCCAGCAGCTTGGATAAATCGGCTGAAGCTTTCTTT. Amino acids: CASSLDKSAEAFF.

Notes on this clone: One end of the junction fails to match germline, which may point to a read error. The genes are TRBV11-3 and TRBJ2-7; TRBD2 might be the D (6 bases). The V gene's germline CDR1 is SGHNT and CDR2 YENEEA. CDR3 length: 12 residues. CDR3 region: CASNLKAGRQYF. The CDR3 DNA is TGTGCCAGCAACTTAAAGGCGGGACGGCAGTACTTC.

This chain joins TRBV5-1 and TRBJ1-1; D gene uncertain. CDR3 length: 13 amino acids. CDR1 is SGHRS and CDR2 is YFSETQ in the germline V gene. The V gene lost 2 bases and the J gene lost 3 bases, with 8 bases spanning the gap. CDR3 residues: CASSFAGDTEAFF. The CDR3 DNA follows: TGCGCCAGCAGCTTTGCCGGCGACACTGAAGCTTTCTTT.

This clone was seen once. Within the sample, other DNA sequences also encode this same CDR3. The chain combines TRBV9 with TRBJ1-3, with D hard to call. Germline-derived CDR1 and CDR2 are SGDLS and YYNGEE. This CDR3 is 14 amino acids long. Between the trimmed V and J ends, which lost 0 bases and 2 bases, there was a span of 6 bases. CDR3: CASSVGGTGNTIYF. In DNA form, the CDR3 reads TGTGCCAGCAGCGTAGGAGGAACTGGAAACACCATATATTTT.

CDR3 in DNA: TGTGCCAGCACTCAGGGGGCGGCGATCACAGATACGCAGTATTTT. Its translation: CASTQGAAITDTQYF. V usage is TRBV2 and J usage is TRBJ2-3, with 8 bases fitting TRBD1. Germline V gene lookup returns CDR1 SNHLY and CDR2 FYNNEI. CDR3 size: 15 residues. V trimming: 7 bases; J trimming: 2 bases; junction bases outside the gene matches: 8.

In this sample, this clone turned up once. The chain has TRBV7-2 and TRBJ2-7; the D gene could be TRBD1 or TRBD2 (5 bases each). The germline V and J ends were trimmed by 1 base and 3 bases, with 16 bases remaining between them. Germline V gene sequence: CDR1 SGHTA, CDR2 FQGNSA. The CDR3 is 16 residues long. The CDR3 sequence: CASSLGGNPAIYEQYF. In DNA form, the CDR3 reads TGTGCCAGCAGCTTAGGGGGGAACCCCGCCATCTACGAGCAGTACTTC.

This clone appeared a single time. The chain combines TRBV16 with TRBJ1-2, with a tentative D call TRBD1 (6 bases). V lost 1 base and J lost 4, with 22 bases in between. This CDR3 is built from 18 residues. Per germline, CDR1 KGHSY and CDR2 FQNENV. Here the CDR3 reads CASSQYKSGAGLGYGYTF. CDR3 in DNA: TGTGCCAGCAGCCAATATAAGTCGGGGGCCGGCCTAGGCTATGGCTACACCTTC.

This sequence joins TRBV28 and TRBJ2-2, with D unresolved. Looked up from germline, CDR1 is MDHEN and CDR2 is SYDVKM. V was pared by 1 base and J by 7 bases, with 7 bases between. CDR3 size: 13 residues. The CDR3 nucleotides are TGTGCCAGCAGTTTATCGACGCTCGGGGAGCTGTTTTTT. Translating it yields CASSLSTLGELFF.

V gene TRBV5-4 combines with J gene TRBJ1-5; no clear D. Trimming removed 2 bases at V and 4 bases at J, with 7 bases between. The length of the CDR3 is 13 residues. Germline V CDR1 and CDR2: SGHNT, YYREEE (reference sequence). CDR3 residues: CASSFMGNQPQHF. The CDR3 nucleotides read TGTGCCAGCAGCTTCATGGGGAATCAGCCCCAGCATTTT.

The chain carries TRBV6-5 and TRBJ2-5; D not resolved. Trimming stripped 5 bases from V and 2 bases from J, with 12 bases between. The germline V gene has CDR1 MNHEY and CDR2 SVGAGI. The CDR3 consists of 14 residues. CDR3 in DNA: TGTGCCAGCAGTCGTTTCGGGTCACAAGAGACCCAGTACTTC. Residues: CASSRFGSQETQYF.

CDR3 nucleotides: TGTGCCAGCAGTGAAGCCCCGTCCTCTGACACTGAAGCTTTCTTT. It is translated as CASSEAPSSDTEAFF. V is TRBV6-1 and J is TRBJ1-1; D remains ambiguous. CDR1 is MNHNS and CDR2 is SASEGT in the germline V gene. V shed 0 bases and J shed 3 bases, with 11 bases lying between them. The CDR3 sequence is 15 residues long.

The gene calls are TRBV5-1 and TRBJ1-2; D not certain. Germline V gene data show CDR1 as SGHRS and CDR2 as YFSETQ. The CDR3 sequence is 12 residues long. Deletions cut 4 bases from V and 10 bases from J, with 14 bases between. The CDR3 DNA is TGCGCCAGCAGCCCTCAAGGCCGTTACTACACCTTC. It encodes CASSPQGRYYTF.

This clone was recorded only once. The rearrangement uses TRBV14 and TRBJ2-7, with 9 nucleotides matching TRBD2. J gave up 2 bases and V 4 bases, and 6 bases lay outside the gene matches. Germline V lookup: CDR1 SGHDN, CDR2 FVKESK. The length of the CDR3 is 15 residues. CDR3 sequence: CASSPLAGWPYEQYF. CDR3 DNA sequence: TGTGCCAGCAGCCCCCTAGCGGGATGGCCCTACGAGCAGTACTTC.

The chain is built from TRBV30 and TRBJ1-1; no clear D. The germline V gene has CDR1 GTSNPN and CDR2 SVGIG (reference sequence). The length of the CDR3 is 15 residues. Between the trimmed V and J ends, which lost 0 bases and 5 bases, there was a span of 16 bases. The chain's CDR3 is CAWSVEKGVGTEAFF. In nucleotides, the CDR3 is TGTGCCTGGAGTGTGGAGAAGGGAGTGGGGACTGAAGCTTTCTTT.

The chain has TRBV5-1 and TRBJ2-1, with 9 bases identical to TRBD2. CDR1 is SGHRS, CDR2 YFSETQ, per germline. The CDR3 is 15 residues long. The junction had 2 bases not matched to a gene; V was cut back by 4 bases and J by 0 bases. The CDR3 protein is CASSRLADSYNEQFF. The CDR3, as DNA: TGCGCCAGCAGCCGACTAGCGGACTCCTACAATGAGCAGTTCTTC.

This clone was seen a single time. The rearrangement links TRBV7-9 to TRBJ1-5; D might be TRBD1 (5 bases). Germline CDR1 is SEHNR and CDR2 is FQNEAQ (reference sequence). V lost 5 bases and J lost 5, with 16 bases in between. This CDR3 region has 15 residues. In DNA, the CDR3 is TGTGCCAGCAGCGTAGGGACTTTCGGTGATCAGCCCCAGCATTTT. Amino acids: CASSVGTFGDQPQHF.

The chain employs TRBV30 and TRBJ1-6; D not resolved. CDR1 and CDR2 from the germline V gene are GTSNPN and SVGIG (reference sequence). The CDR3 length is 14 residues. Trimming left V 4 bases short and J 4 bases short, with 11 bases between. CDR3 bases: TGTGCCTGGAATAACGAGAATTATAATTCACCCCTCCACTTT. This sequence encodes CAWNNENYNSPLHF.

The chain employs TRBV4-1 and TRBJ2-7; 9 bases match TRBD1. The CDR3 extends over 15 amino acids. The V segment lost 4 bases and the J segment 4 bases; nucleotides outside the gene matches: 8. The germline gives CDR1 MGHRA, CDR2 YSYEKL. The CDR3 sequence: CASSPLTGTGYEQYF. The CDR3 nucleotides read TGCGCCAGCAGCCCACTAACCGGGACAGGGTACGAGCAGTACTTC.

This clone was observed a single time. This chain links TRBV5-5 with TRBJ2-7, with 11 bases that match TRBD2. The CDR3 totals 15 residues. Germline CDR1 reads SGHKS; CDR2 reads YYEKEE (reference sequence). Trimming at V came to 4 bases and at J to 0 bases, leaving 3 bases not matched to a gene. CDR3 sequence: CASSPGLADSYEQYF. As DNA, the CDR3 is TGTGCCAGCAGCCCGGGACTAGCGGACTCCTACGAGCAGTACTTC.

The chain is built from TRBV5-6 and TRBJ2-3, with 13 bases fitting TRBD2. The germline gives CDR1 SGHDT, CDR2 YYEEEE. Losses at the gene ends were 4 bases for V and 3 bases for J; bases not matched to a gene: 5. This CDR3 has 16 amino acids. The CDR3 spells CASSLGLAGVTDTQYF. In nucleotides, the CDR3 is TGTGCCAGCAGCCTTGGACTAGCGGGGGTTACAGATACGCAGTATTTT.